The 4 T cell receptor beta chains given below trace back to one sample, sequenced in a study of blood T cell repertoires in COVID-19. Clones were read by immunoSEQ multiplex PCR, and TCRdb kept only the in-frame ones, dropping some. The table records 250,000 to 350,000 clones, approximately 86% of them present only once. Sequences were obtained from peripheral blood. Every receptor here comes from a woman between 25 and 40 years old who had recovered from COVID-19.

This clone occurred a few times. V gene TRBV6-5 combines with J gene TRBJ1-5; D call uncertain. V lost 6 bases to trimming and J lost 2 bases, with 11 bases between them. This CDR3 contains 14 residues. Germline values: CDR1 MNHEY, CDR2 SVGAGI. CDR3 protein: CASSHGRGNQPQHF. In DNA, the CDR3 is TGTGCCAGCAGCCACGGGCGGGGCAATCAGCCCCAGCATTTT.

The CDR3 sequence is CASRLAGSYEQYF. In DNA form, the CDR3 reads TGTGCCAGCAGATTAGCGGGTTCCTACGAGCAGTACTTC. The rearrangement joins TRBV3-1 (or the pseudogene TRBV3-2) to TRBJ2-7, with 7 bases identical to TRBD2. The V gene end was trimmed by 6 bases and the J gene end by 1 base; junction bases not matched to a gene: 3. CDR3 length: 13 residues. The germline V gene encodes CDR1 LGHDT and CDR2 YNNKEL (reference sequence).

The V gene is TRBV28, the J gene TRBJ2-7; D is perhaps TRBD2 (7 bases). V was pared by 3 bases and J by 4 bases, with 13 bases between. Looked up from germline, CDR1 is MDHEN and CDR2 is SYDVKM. CDR3 length equals 14 residues. CDR3 region: CASSFGGGEYEQYF. The CDR3 nucleotides are TGTGCCAGCAGTTTTGGGGGGGGCGAATACGAGCAGTACTTC.

The chain employs TRBV30 and TRBJ1-2; 8 nucleotides align to TRBD1. Germline V gives CDR1 GTSNPN, CDR2 SVGIG (reference sequence). Trimming took 5 bases from V and 8 from J; bases not matched to a gene: 19. The CDR3 extends over 16 amino acids. The CDR3 here is CAWGGTGGPHGYGYTF. In DNA, the CDR3 is TGTGCCTGGGGCGGGACAGGAGGACCGCACGGATACGGCTACACCTTC.